These 2 T cell receptor beta chains share one sample of origin, sequenced in a study of post-analysis software for immune sequencing data. These receptors have no known antigen. General study points: Patients had higher frequencies than controls of roughly five TRBV segments, including TRBV5-6, TRBV5-1 and TRBV20-1.

Sequencing libraries made from TCR beta cDNA carried unique molecular identifiers. One entry per CDR3 protein results from TCRdb running MiXCR on the PCR reads. This table has a few hundred thousand distinct CDR3 sequences, around 33% appearing once. The sequenced sample consisted of blood. These TCRs come from a girl aged 10-17 years with multiple sclerosis.

As for this clonotype: The germline gene is not matched at one end of the junction; a read error may be the cause. The chain joins TRBV5-5 to TRBJ2-5; 7 nucleotides align to TRBD2. The germline V gene encodes CDR1 SGHKS and CDR2 YYEKEE (reference sequence). The CDR3 runs to 15 residues. CDR3 region: CASTGGNSLRETRYF. CDR3 bases: TGTGCCAGCACCGGGGGGAATAGTCTGCGAGAGACCCGGTACTTC.

V is TRBV6-2 or TRBV6-3 and J is TRBJ2-1; 12 nucleotides match TRBD2. From germline, CDR1 is MNHEY and CDR2 SVGEGT. Germline trimming cut 2 bases from V and 10 bases from J; bases unmatched to any gene: 3. CDR3 size: 14 residues. The CDR3 DNA sequence: TGTGCCAGCAGTTACCGACTAGCGGGGGACGAGCAGTTCTTC. Translated: CASSYRLAGDEQFF.